The 29 T cell receptor beta chains below were found in one sample sequenced in a study of T-cell reconstitution after alpha-beta-depleted transplantation in children (dated by TCRdb to the mid-2010s). Reading the label with the study, this specimen's treatment or condition is: allogeneic hematopoietic cell transplantation with graft depleted of TCRalphabeta T cells and CD19 B cells. Library method: PCR. TCRdb lists the instrument as Illumina HiSeq 2500. TCR libraries were prepared with molecular barcoding, using unique molecular identifiers to normalize TCRbeta repertoire quantification. TCRdb cleaned the public reads at Q25 with fastp, built clones with MiXCR and kept in-frame beta chains. Rows are unified per CDR3 protein, each entry keeping the most common DNA and genes. The table for this sample lists around 120,000 distinct CDR3 sequences; 23% of them were counted only once. The ten top clones hold roughly a tenth of the sample.

The material was PBMCs, mostly from graft donor cells, obtained 180 days after TCRalphabeta/CD19-depleted stem cell transplant. The source is a male patient aged 2-9 years who had a stem cell transplant for chronic granulomatous disease, so the T cells may come from the graft donor.

A word on this clonotype: This may arise from a read error, as a much more abundant clone is one base away. The DNA for the CDR3 is TGTGCCACCAGCAGAGAGGGGGATGATACGCAGTATTTT. As protein: CATSREGDDTQYF. V gene TRBV15 combines with J gene TRBJ2-3; D possibly uses TRBD1 or TRBD2 (5 bases each). CDR1 and CDR2 from the germline V gene are LNHNV and YYDKDF (reference sequence). This CDR3 region has 13 residues. V shed 0 bases and J shed 6 bases, with 7 bases lying between them.

The chain is built from TRBV7-6 and TRBJ2-5, with 14 nucleotides matching TRBD2. Losses at the gene ends were 1 base for V and 4 bases for J; bases not matched to a gene: 8. CDR3 length equals 18 residues. CDR1 is SGHVS and CDR2 is FNYEAQ in the germline V gene. DNA of the CDR3: TGTGCCAGCAGCTTAGGGAGGACTAGCGGGAGGCGTGGAGAGACCCAGTACTTC. This encodes CASSLGRTSGRRGETQYF.

The sample holds many counts of this clonotype. This chain connects TRBV7-6 to TRBJ1-2, with D tentatively TRBD1 (5 bases). Germline CDR1 is SGHVS and CDR2 is FNYEAQ. Trimming pared 5 bases from V and 6 bases from J, leaving 16 bases between. The CDR3 extends over 14 amino acids. CDR3 sequence: CASSMILKGDGYTF. CDR3 coding DNA: TGTGCCAGCAGCATGATCCTCAAAGGGGATGGCTACACCTTC.

This clonotype has at least ten counts. One end of the junction is discordant with germline, which a read error may explain. The chain links TRBV20-1 to TRBJ2-7; no reliable D call. CDR1 and CDR2 (germline): DFQATT, SNEGSKA (reference sequence). The length of the CDR3 is 13 residues. The CDR3, as DNA: TGCAGTGCTAGACGCCTAGTATCCTCCGAGCAGTACTTC. It yields the protein CSARRLVSSEQYF.

This chain joins TRBV5-1 and TRBJ2-3; D may be TRBD2 (6 bases). Germline V gene lookup returns CDR1 SGHRS and CDR2 YFSETQ. V lost 4 bases and J 5 bases, leaving 23 bases between the germline ends. This CDR3 is built from 17 residues. In DNA, the CDR3 is TGCGCCAGCAGCGTCCTACCTAGCGCCCTACGTGTAGATACGCAGTATTTT. Translation gives CASSVLPSALRVDTQYF.

At least ten counts were recorded for this clonotype. The chain employs TRBV19 and TRBJ2-7, with a weak D call TRBD1 (6 bases). There are 12 residues in the CDR3. In germline, CDR1 is LNHDA, CDR2 SQIVND (reference sequence). In nucleotides, the CDR3 is TGTGTCCTCAGACAGGCTAGCTACGAGCAGTACTTC. Its translation is CVLRQASYEQYF.

The J gene is TRBJ1-2, the V gene TRBV5-1; 7 bases line up with TRBD1. CDR3 length equals 15 residues. V dropped 1 base and J dropped 4; count of bases not matched to a gene: 7. CDR1 and CDR2 from the germline V gene are SGHRS and YFSETQ. The CDR3 bases are TGCGCCAGCAGCTTGCTGGGACAGCCTGCCTATGGCTACACCTTC. It encodes CASSLLGQPAYGYTF.

The CDR3 DNA follows: TGTGCCAGCAGTTTTGGACAGGGTTCGAATTCGGGAAACACCATATATTTT. This sequence encodes CASSFGQGSNSGNTIYF. The chain carries TRBV12-3 or TRBV12-4 and TRBJ1-3, with 8 bases that match TRBD1. V was clipped by 3 bases and J by 4 bases; unmatched bases: 11. This CDR3 has 17 residues.

This clonotype was seen ten or more times. The chain joins TRBV20-1 to TRBJ2-2; tentatively, D is TRBD1 or TRBD2 (6 bases each). The CDR3 extends over 16 amino acids. Trimming pared 0 bases from V and 6 bases from J, leaving 17 bases between. Germline V gene data show CDR1 as DFQATT and CDR2 as SNEGSKA (reference sequence). The CDR3 DNA reads TGCAGTGCTAGAGATCCCTCGGGGGCGAGACCCGGGGAGCTGTTTTTT. It codes for CSARDPSGARPGELFF.

This clonotype was seen a few times. The rearrangement links TRBV15 to TRBJ2-3, with a possible D match to TRBD1 (5 bases). The V gene lost 0 bases and the J gene lost 2 bases, with 15 bases spanning the gap. This CDR3 has 17 residues. The germline V gene has CDR1 LNHNV and CDR2 YYDKDF (reference sequence). The CDR3 DNA follows: TGTGCCACCAGCAGAGATATGCAGGGATGGAACACAGATACGCAGTATTTT. Amino acids: CATSRDMQGWNTDTQYF.

This clonotype was recorded a few times. The chain joins TRBV30 to TRBJ1-5; 7 nucleotides line up with TRBD1. Unmatched junction bases numbered 11, after V lost 3 bases and J lost 6 bases. The germline gives CDR1 GTSNPN, CDR2 SVGIG (reference sequence). The CDR3 covers 15 residues. CDR3 in DNA: TGTGCCTGGAGCTTGACAGGGATCAGGACTCAGCCCCAGCATTTT. Protein: CAWSLTGIRTQPQHF.

The chain recombines TRBV5-5 with TRBJ1-2; 11 nucleotides line up with TRBD1. The CDR3 sequence is 16 residues long. Germline CDR1 SGHKS, CDR2 YYEKEE (reference sequence). Trimming cost V 3 bases and J 4 bases; bases outside gene matches: 8. The chain's CDR3 is CASSSSPGQGVYGYTF. The CDR3 DNA reads TGTGCCAGCAGCTCCTCACCGGGACAGGGGGTCTATGGCTACACCTTC.

This clonotype came up many times. Sequence at one end of the junction differs from germline and may be a read error. J is TRBJ1-4 and V is TRBV20-1; D is perhaps TRBD1 (5 bases). The CDR3 totals 17 residues. Germline CDR1 reads DFQATT; CDR2 reads SNEGSKA (reference sequence). CDR3 sequence reads: CSAREGGVLSTNEKLFF. The CDR3, as DNA: TGCAGTGCCAGAGAAGGAGGGGTCCTCTCAACTAATGAAAAACTGTTTTTT.

The chain carries TRBV4-1 and TRBJ2-3; no clear D. The last part of the DNA fits TRBJ1-5 better; the J call may be wrong. Germline V gene data show CDR1 as MGHRA and CDR2 as YSYEKL. This CDR3 is 15 amino acids long. In DNA, the CDR3 is TGCGCCAGCAGCCAAGATCGGTACTTCACAGATACGCAGCATTTT. Residues: CASSQDRYFTDTQHF.

This clonotype was seen repeatedly, ten times or more. This rearrangement joins TRBV12-3 or TRBV12-4 to TRBJ2-1; no clear D gene. This CDR3 is 11 amino acids long. V lost 6 bases, J lost 6 bases, and 6 bases lay in between. CDR3 coding DNA: TGTGCCAGCAGCTCTGCCAATGAGCAGTTCTTC. This codes for CASSSANEQFF.

This clonotype was recorded only once. V gene TRBV20-1 combines with J gene TRBJ1-1; D remains unclear. This CDR3 spans 17 amino acids. The V and J ends lost 4 bases and 1 base respectively, with 22 bases between them. Per germline, CDR1 DFQATT and CDR2 SNEGSKA (reference sequence). DNA for the CDR3: TGCAGTGCTAAAAAACTACGCGATTGGGGTAAGAACACTGAAGCTTTCTTT. Its translation is CSAKKLRDWGKNTEAFF.

Many counts were recorded for this clonotype. The chain links TRBV12-3 or TRBV12-4 to TRBJ1-3; D not resolved. The CDR3 has 15 amino acids. V was pared by 4 bases and J by 2 bases, with 12 bases between. CDR3 nucleotides: TGTGCCAGCAGTTCGGGAATATCACCTGGAAACACCATATATTTT. Translating it yields CASSSGISPGNTIYF.

This clonotype was detected ten times or more. The rearrangement uses TRBV12-3 or TRBV12-4 and TRBJ2-5, with TRBD2 matching over 12 bases. V lost 5 bases, J lost 6 bases, and 13 bases stayed unmatched. CDR3 length: 17 residues. The CDR3, as DNA: TGTGCCAGCAGTCCTCGGACTAGCGGGGATTCTTTGAAGACCCAGTACTTC. It translates to CASSPRTSGDSLKTQYF.

This clonotype has at least ten counts. V gene TRBV6-5 combines with J gene TRBJ2-1; unclear D gene. Trimming removed 2 bases from V and 1 base from J, with 12 bases in between. CDR3 length: 16 amino acids. Germline assignment: CDR1 MNHEY and CDR2 SVGAGI. In DNA form, the CDR3 reads TGTGCCAGCAGTTACGTGTTGGGTCAGTCCTACAATGAGCAGTTCTTC. Translated, it gives CASSYVLGQSYNEQFF.

The chain links TRBV27 to TRBJ2-2, with 9 bases identical to TRBD2. Per germline, CDR1 MNHEY and CDR2 SMNVEV (reference sequence). V shed 5 bases, J shed 2 bases, and the junction held 9 bases outside the gene matches. The CDR3 length is 17 residues. The CDR3 loop is CASSPTGLARNTGELFF. The CDR3 coding sequence is TGTGCCAGCAGTCCCACCGGACTAGCGAGAAACACCGGGGAGCTGTTTTTT.

This clonotype has ten or more counts. The CDR3 coding sequence is TGTGCCAGCAGCCCGCTGACAGGGGCCTACAATGAGCAGTTCTTC. Amino acids: CASSPLTGAYNEQFF. The chain links TRBV7-3 to TRBJ2-1; 8 nucleotides line up with TRBD1. V dropped 5 bases and J dropped 2; count of bases not matched to a gene: 5. The CDR3 has 15 residues. CDR1 SGHTA and CDR2 FQGTGA come from the germline V gene.

The chain carries TRBV18 and TRBJ1-2; D possibly corresponds to TRBD1 (6 bases). Germline loops: CDR1 KGHSH, CDR2 LQKENI. The CDR3 runs to 13 residues. V gave up 2 bases and J gave up 6 bases, with 10 bases separating them. CDR3 residues: CASSPEGGDGYTF. As DNA, the CDR3 is TGTGCCAGCTCACCAGAGGGGGGCGATGGCTACACCTTC.

The table lists this clonotype with many counts. The CDR3 nucleotides are TGCGCCAGCAGCTTGGACGGGTTTGAGCAGTTCTTC. Its translation: CASSLDGFEQFF. This chain connects TRBV5-1 to TRBJ2-1; D remains ambiguous. This CDR3 spans 12 amino acids. Germline V gene lookup returns CDR1 SGHRS and CDR2 YFSETQ. The germline V and J ends were trimmed by 0 bases and 9 bases, with 7 bases remaining between them.

This chain connects TRBV7-2 to TRBJ2-2, with 9 bases aligning to TRBD2. V shed 2 bases and J 3 bases; nucleotides not matched to a gene: 10. The CDR3 is 18 amino acids. Germline CDR1 is SGHTA and CDR2 is FQGNSA. The CDR3 loop reads CASSLRLAGYGDTGELFF. The CDR3 DNA reads as TGTGCCAGCAGCTTACGGCTAGCGGGATATGGGGACACCGGGGAGCTGTTTTTT.

The chain links TRBV7-9 to TRBJ2-1; unclear D gene. The germline gives CDR1 SEHNR, CDR2 FQNEAQ (reference sequence). Trimming cost V 1 base and J 5 bases, with 9 bases left between them. The CDR3 extends over 14 amino acids. CDR3 DNA sequence: TGTGCCAGCAGCTTAGTGCTGGGCCACAATGAGCAGTTCTTC. It is translated as CASSLVLGHNEQFF.

This clonotype appeared a few times. V gene TRBV20-1 combines with J gene TRBJ1-2, with a possible D match to TRBD1 (6 bases). Deletions cut 8 bases from V and 7 bases from J, with 14 bases between. There are 11 residues in the CDR3. CDR1 and CDR2 from the germline V gene are DFQATT and SNEGSKA (reference sequence). CDR3 region: CSLGVQGGYTF. The CDR3 DNA is TGCAGTCTGGGAGTACAGGGTGGCTACACCTTC.

This clonotype was recorded many times. The rearrangement links TRBV9 to TRBJ1-2; the D gene is possibly TRBD1 (5 bases). In germline, CDR1 is SGDLS, CDR2 YYNGEE. This CDR3 region has 13 residues. V lost 0 bases, J lost 4 bases, and 7 bases lay in between. CDR3 nucleotide sequence: TGTGCCAGCAGCGTAGGAGACAGCTATGGCTACACCTTC. Its protein is CASSVGDSYGYTF. Full variable domain (rest looked up from reference TRBV9 and TRBJ1-2): DSGVTQTPKHLITATGQRVTLRCSPRSGDLSVYWYQQSLDQGLQFLIQYYNGEERAKGNILERFSAQQFPDLHSELNLSSLELGDSALYFCASSVGDSYGYTFGSGTRLTVV.

Written as DNA, the CDR3 is TGTGCCAGCAGTTCGGGTGCCGGGGAGCTGTTTTTT. Amino acid sequence: CASSSGAGELFF. The chain combines TRBV12-3 or TRBV12-4 with TRBJ2-2; D remains ambiguous. V lost 4 bases to trimming and J lost 6 bases, with 6 bases between them. The CDR3 consists of 12 residues.

J is TRBJ2-7 and V is TRBV20-1, with TRBD2 matching over 10 bases. The CDR3 runs to 14 residues. The germline CDR1 and CDR2 sequences are DFQATT and SNEGSKA (reference sequence). The ends lost 3 bases at V and 3 bases at J; junction bases unmatched: 5. The CDR3 is CSASISSGSYEQYF. CDR3 sequence (DNA): TGCAGTGCTAGTATCTCTAGCGGGAGCTACGAGCAGTACTTC.